Described below is a single TCR beta chain sequence and its context. This clonotype has more than one count but fewer than ten. Its antigen is still unknown. No much larger clonotype is one base removed from it; base qualities were not supplied. Instrument on record: Illumina NovaSeq 6000. cDNA libraries for TCRalpha and TCRbeta were prepared by 5'RACE using constant-segment primers, with sample barcodes and unique molecular identifiers added. Trizol reagent was used to extract RNA from every sample. The libraries were amplified in two PCR steps, and the second step added a second sample barcode and Illumina TruSeq adapters. Sequencing of libraries was performed on an Illumina NovaSeq with 2 x 150 bp paired-end reads. The source study handled its data this way. With migec v1.2.7, reads were demultiplexed and then collapsed into UMI-guided consensus sequences. Using mixcr v2.1.11, UMI consensuses were aligned to TRA and TRB V and J templates and then assembled into clonotypes. Expanded or contracted clonotypes were those called significant by both edgeR and NoisET, with noise models trained on biological replicates. For edgeR calls, the cutoffs were a false discovery rate-adjusted p below 0.01 and a log2 fold-change threshold of 1. As an exploratory analysis of dynamics, max-normalized trajectories of the 1000 most abundant clonotypes were examined with PCA combined with hierarchical clustering. Separately sequenced CD4+ and CD8+ repertoires were used to assign a CD4 or CD8 phenotype to each responding clone. Through fastp at Q25 and MiXCR, TCRdb rebuilt clones from the public reads, retaining in-frame beta chains. Every entry covers one CDR3 protein and lists the most common genes and DNA from its rows. For this entry, the V and J calls and clone size follow TCRdb and not the study's own pipeline. For this sample the table gives a few hundred thousand distinct CDR3 sequences, of which around 24% were detected only once. Of the sample, 8.8% is held by the ten largest clones.

This record belongs to a study of T-cell memory formation after mild COVID-19 (dated by TCRdb to the early 2020s). A note on the overall study: TCR sequence clusters from the two donors were found to be largely donor specific. The cohort was made up of two young adult volunteers, one female and one male, who were previously healthy. In two donors, T-cell clones that expanded and contracted after mild COVID-19 were tracked by sequencing TCRalpha and TCRbeta repertoires over time.

Broad study findings and their caveats: The second-wave clones that peaked on day 37 were not confirmed to be SARS-CoV-2 specific. The study covered only a couple of mild cases, and larger cohorts including severe cases with pre-infection samples were considered necessary. Contracting CD4+ clones turned up mainly in the CM and EM memory subsets, whereas EMRA was where CD8+ clones were enriched. The detection of some responding clones in pre-infection memory suggests that pre-existing cross-reactive memory T cells joined the SARS-CoV-2 response. Balanced CD4/CD8 phenotypes were observed for clones contracting from day 15 to 85, whereas a bias towards CD4+ was observed for a second wave of clones expanding from day 15 to 37.

The trim is 2 bases for V and 8 bases for J, with a gap of 15 bases between the germline ends. From the cysteine through the phenylalanine, the CDR3 covers 14 amino acids. Only CDR3 DNA is held: 42 bases, read in frame from base 1. CDR1 and CDR2 are drawn from the germline V gene (reference sequence): LNHDA, SQIVND. PBMCs were isolated by Ficoll-Paque density gradient centrifugation. Rearrangement joined TRBV19 to TRBJ1-2, with the identity of the D gene unclear. The receptor comes from an adult woman who had mild COVID-19 (a few samples of this study predate the infection). The sample titles of this study are shuffled in the database, so cell type and time point are left out; the donor was told from shared clones. The specimen sequenced was PBMCs or a T cell subset sorted from them (not recorded which). Read as DNA, the sequence is TGTGCCAGTAGTATATCAGTCTCGGATGCAGGCTACACCTTC. Its translation is CASSISVSDAGYTF.